This section outlines one TCR beta chain sequence together with its context. This clone was observed once. Its specific antigen is unknown. No much larger clone is present one base from it, and per-base qualities are unavailable. From the cysteine through the phenylalanine, the CDR3 covers 18 amino acids. Of the read, only the CDR3 DNA is kept; its 54 bases are in frame from base 1. The germline V gene provides CDR1 SGHDT and CDR2 YYEEEE. Trimming costs V 4 bases and J 6 bases, and their ends lie 29 bases apart. This sample is part of a study of OX40 agonist ivuxolimab in advanced cancers. Regarding the research as a whole: Ivuxolimab was a fully human IgG2 agonistic monoclonal antibody targeting the costimulatory receptor OX40 (CD134). The paper describes the monotherapy dose-escalation part (N ≈ 52 patients) of the phase I trial of ivuxolimab. Of the roughly 50 dose-escalation patients, hepatocellular carcinoma was present in some 19, melanoma in some 15, renal cell carcinoma in 9 and head and neck cancer in 9. Prior anti-PD-1, anti-PD-L1 or anti-CTLA-4 therapy was permitted, and 40% to 50% of dose-escalation patients had received checkpoint inhibitors. The point of sequencing TCRbeta in the periphery was to test whether ivuxolimab changed TCR sequence diversity and drove clonal T-cell expansion. A male proportion of around 80% and a mean age of about 60 years, ranging from 23 to 79, were recorded for the dose-escalation cohort. Three dose-escalation patients achieved partial responses, one with hepatocellular carcinoma and two with cutaneous melanoma. Intravenous ivuxolimab was administered to patients every 2 weeks at six dose levels: 0.01, 0.1, 0.3, 1.5, 3 and 10 mg/kg.

Study-wide findings and limitations: After ivuxolimab, CD8+ T cells had more expanded clones than CD4+ T cells on average. At doses of 0.1 to 3.0 mg/kg, clonal expansion of both CD4+ and CD8+ T cells in blood was seen between baseline and week 6. Which antigens the clonally expanded peripheral T cells were specific for was not determined. In partial responders in the 0.1-3.0 mg/kg groups, normalized peripheral clonal expansion was found to be among the lowest, especially among CD8+ T cells. Low levels of normalized T-cell clonal expansion were also seen in some nonresponding patients.

Patients with a history of autoimmune disease or receiving systemic immunosuppression were excluded from the trial. Peripheral blood for TCR sequencing was collected from all dose cohorts at baseline, on cycle 4 day 1, and on cycle 7 day 1. Samples came from an open-label, multicenter, first-in-human phase I dose-escalation trial of ivuxolimab. Adults with locally advanced or metastatic head and neck squamous cell, hepatocellular, melanoma or renal cell carcinoma were enrolled in the trial. Before TCR sequencing, CD4+ T cells and CD8+ T cells were sorted from peripheral blood as separate populations. For sequencing of the TCRbeta CDR3 region, genomic DNA was extracted from the sorted cells. The immunoSEQ Assay was used for sequencing of TCRbeta CDR3 regions. TCRdb took this table from immuneACCESS and kept in-frame rearrangements with V and J called. Such tables lack part of the clones; where checked against another copy, unresolved V genes explain under half of the gap, and the rest is unexplained. Across this sample there are approximately 82,000 clones, with approximately 87% seen only once. 0.85% of the sample is taken by the ten largest.

The sequence is built from TRBV5-6 and TRBJ2-7; the best D guess is TRBD1, with 7 bases matching. This receptor was taken from an adult with an advanced solid tumor such as melanoma, head and neck, liver or kidney cancer. The sample consisted of CD4+ or CD8+ T cells sorted from blood, taken in a trial of the OX40 agonist ivuxolimab. The DNA sequence is given as TGTGCCAGCAGCGGAGGATGGCCCTACAGGGGAGGTCTAGGCGAGCAGTACTTC. It specifies CASSGGWPYRGGLGEQYF.